The 30 T cell receptor beta chains below were found in one sample sequenced in a study of cytomegalovirus exposure and HLA in healthy donors. Primers for the PCR totalled 60 Vbeta and 13 Jbeta. Repertoires were generated with immunoSEQ multiplex PCR, while TCRdb's copy carries only in-frame clones and drops some. Among roughly 150,000 clones listed, 82% were seen once. Sequenced sample: PBMCs. The source of these receptors is a male donor in good health and CMV-seronegative.

Only one count was recorded for this clone. The chain recombines TRBV9 with TRBJ1-2; no clear D. The CDR3 consists of 16 residues. Trimming shortened V by 2 bases and J by 3 bases, and 17 bases separated the two germline ends. Germline lookup yields CDR1 SGDLS and CDR2 YYNGEE. CDR3 sequence reads: CASSVLSSSSDYGYTF. The DNA for the CDR3 is TGTGCCAGCAGCGTCCTCTCCTCATCCTCGGACTATGGCTACACCTTC.

This clone was found a few times. The rearrangement uses TRBV18 and TRBJ1-5; 12 bases align to TRBD1. The length of the CDR3 is 15 residues. Germline lookup yields CDR1 KGHSH and CDR2 LQKENI. V dropped 4 bases and J dropped 6; count of bases not matched to a gene: 4. The CDR3 here is CASSQGQGAGQPQHF. CDR3 nucleotide sequence: TGTGCCAGCTCACAGGGACAGGGGGCCGGTCAGCCCCAGCATTTT. Together with reference TRBV18 and TRBJ1-5, the CDR3 gives the full variable domain: NAGVMQNPRHLVRRRGQEARLRCSPMKGHSHVYWYRQLPEEGLKFMVYLQKENIIDESGMPKERFSAEFPKEGPSILRIQQVVRGDSAAYFCASSQGQGAGQPQHFGDGTRLSIL.

V and J are TRBV4-1 and TRBJ2-7, with TRBD1 matching 9 bases. The trim removed 2 bases at V and 0 bases at J, leaving 2 bases unmatched. The CDR3 extends over 15 amino acids. CDR1 and CDR2 (germline): MGHRA, YSYEKL. CDR3 residues: CASSQRTGASYEQYF. The CDR3 nucleotides read TGCGCCAGCAGCCAACGGACAGGGGCCTCCTACGAGCAGTACTTC.

The chain couples TRBV2 to TRBJ2-5, with a possible D match to TRBD2 (5 bases). The J call may be faulty, since TRBJ2-7 better matches the DNA end. The CDR3 consists of 17 residues. Germline-derived CDR1 and CDR2 are SNHLY and FYNNEI. CDR3 residues: CASREASPELLTYEQYF. In DNA, the CDR3 is TGTGCCAGCAGGGAGGCGTCCCCTGAGCTTTTGACCTACGAGCAGTACTTC.

This chain joins TRBV19 and TRBJ2-3; TRBD2 aligns across 8 bases. The CDR3 sequence is 16 residues long. The junction had 12 bases not matched to a gene; V was cut back by 5 bases and J by 5 bases. Germline V gene data show CDR1 as LNHDA and CDR2 as SQIVND (reference sequence). CDR3 in DNA: TGTGCCAGTAGTTCACCGGGAGGGATTCATGGAGATACGCAGTATTTT. This gives the protein CASSSPGGIHGDTQYF.

V and J are TRBV5-4 and TRBJ2-1; D remains ambiguous. The CDR3 consists of 11 residues. The ends were cut back, 2 bases at V and 8 bases at J, with 5 bases in the middle. Germline CDR1 and CDR2: SGHNT and YYREEE (reference sequence). In nucleotides, the CDR3 is TGTGCCAGCAGCTTTGAGGATGAGCAGTTCTTC. This sequence encodes CASSFEDEQFF.

The rearrangement links TRBV18 to TRBJ1-5; a weak D match, TRBD1 (5 bases). The CDR3 extends over 16 amino acids. V lost 3 bases and J lost 0, with 12 bases in between. Germline CDR1 is KGHSH and CDR2 is LQKENI. In DNA form, the CDR3 reads TGTGCCAGCTCACCGGGGCCAGGAAATAGCAATCAGCCCCAGCATTTT. This gives the protein CASSPGPGNSNQPQHF.

The V gene is TRBV7-9, the J gene TRBJ1-2; 9 nucleotides line up with TRBD1. The CDR3 runs 15 residues. V was clipped by 5 bases and J by 5 bases; unmatched bases: 9. The germline gives CDR1 SEHNR, CDR2 FQNEAQ (reference sequence). CDR3 region: CASSHTRTGDYGYTF. In DNA form, the CDR3 reads TGTGCCAGCAGCCATACACGGACAGGGGATTATGGCTACACCTTC.

J is TRBJ2-7 and V is TRBV29-1, with unresolved D. V gave up 2 bases and J gave up 2 bases, with 10 bases separating them. This CDR3 has 13 residues. Germline V CDR1 and CDR2: SQVTM, ANQGSEA. CDR3 sequence: CSVETGNPYEQYF. As DNA, the CDR3 is TGCAGCGTTGAAACCGGTAATCCCTACGAGCAGTACTTC.

The chain couples TRBV28 to TRBJ1-1; unclear D gene. The CDR3 runs 14 residues. The germline V and J ends were trimmed by 4 bases and 0 bases, with 9 bases remaining between them. Germline CDR1 reads MDHEN; CDR2 reads SYDVKM. The CDR3 nucleotides read TGTGCCAGCAGTTCCCCAGTAATGAACACTGAAGCTTTCTTT. It encodes CASSSPVMNTEAFF.

The gene calls are TRBV5-1 and TRBJ2-5; D ambiguous. The CDR3 extends over 14 amino acids. The germline V and J ends were trimmed by 0 bases and 5 bases, with 11 bases remaining between them. CDR1 is SGHRS, CDR2 YFSETQ, per germline. The CDR3, as DNA: TGCGCCAGCAGCTTGGGATATGTCGGGGAGACCCAGTACTTC. Protein product: CASSLGYVGETQYF.

This rearrangement joins TRBV9 to TRBJ2-1; a weak D match, TRBD1 (6 bases). V dropped 3 bases and J dropped 0 bases, with 7 bases sitting between them. CDR1 is SGDLS and CDR2 is YYNGEE in the germline V gene. This CDR3 has 14 amino acids. The chain's CDR3 is CASSGTVSYNEQFF. CDR3 DNA: TGTGCCAGCAGCGGGACAGTCTCCTACAATGAGCAGTTCTTC.

This clone was seen a few times. V is TRBV28 and J is TRBJ1-1; a possible D gene is TRBD1 (5 bases). The CDR3 is 13 amino acids. Trimming stripped 2 bases from V and 7 bases from J, with 11 bases between. Germline V gives CDR1 MDHEN, CDR2 SYDVKM. The CDR3 reads CASSLTTANEAFF. CDR3 sequence (DNA): TGTGCCAGCAGTTTAACGACAGCCAATGAAGCTTTCTTT.

As concerns this clone: The same CDR3 arises from other DNA sequences in this sample as well. The chain carries TRBV7-2 and TRBJ2-1; 12 bases map to TRBD2. Germline CDR1 is SGHTA and CDR2 is FQGNSA. V shed 3 bases, J shed 4 bases, and the junction held 1 base outside the gene matches. The length of the CDR3 is 15 residues. As DNA, the CDR3 is TGTGCCAGCAGCTTCGGACTAGCGGGGTACAATGAGCAGTTCTTC. Amino acid sequence: CASSFGLAGYNEQFF.

This rearrangement joins TRBV7-8 to TRBJ1-3; D ambiguous. Trimming shortened V by 4 bases and J by 2 bases, and 12 bases separated the two germline ends. The CDR3 spans 15 residues. Germline V gene lookup returns CDR1 SGHVS and CDR2 FQNEAQ. The CDR3 DNA reads as TGTGCCAGCAGCTCTAGTCGTTTCGCTGGAAACACCATATATTTT. This sequence encodes CASSSSRFAGNTIYF.

The chain is built from TRBV20-1 and TRBJ1-5; D is possibly TRBD1 (5 bases). V lost 6 bases and J lost 11, with 14 bases in between. CDR3 length: 11 amino acids. CDR1 is DFQATT, CDR2 SNEGSKA, per germline (reference sequence). CDR3 region: CSARRSGSQHF. The CDR3 DNA sequence: TGCAGTGCGCGTAGATCAGGGTCCCAGCATTTT.

The chain links TRBV7-3 to TRBJ2-7; D might be TRBD2 (5 bases). Per germline, CDR1 SGHTA and CDR2 FQGTGA. The CDR3 has 13 residues. V was shortened by 5 bases and J by 3 bases, with 11 bases between the two germline ends. CDR3 sequence (DNA): TGTGCCAGCAGCGTAAGTCGGGGCTACGAGCAGTACTTC. This codes for CASSVSRGYEQYF.

The V and J genes are TRBV5-1 and TRBJ2-7; 8 nucleotides line up with TRBD2. CDR1 SGHRS and CDR2 YFSETQ come from the germline V gene. CDR3 length: 12 residues. The trim removed 2 bases at V and 6 bases at J, leaving 1 base unmatched. The CDR3 DNA reads TGCGCCAGCAGCTTCGGGGGGGGCGAGCAGTACTTC. Protein product: CASSFGGGEQYF.

V usage is TRBV4-1 and J usage is TRBJ2-3; 7 bases map to TRBD2. V was clipped by 0 bases and J by 1 base; unmatched bases: 4. The CDR3 is 16 amino acids. Per the germline V gene, CDR1 is MGHRA and CDR2 is YSYEKL. Here the CDR3 reads CASSQEASGGTDTQYF. The CDR3 region has the DNA TGCGCCAGCAGCCAAGAAGCGAGCGGGGGCACAGATACGCAGTATTTT.

The chain links TRBV9 to TRBJ2-1; 8 bases fit TRBD2. After removal of 4 bases from V and 9 bases from J, the junction contained 6 bases not matched to a gene. CDR1 SGDLS and CDR2 YYNGEE come from the germline V gene. This CDR3 is built from 13 residues. The CDR3 reads CASSSGGAGEQFF. The CDR3 DNA reads TGTGCCAGCAGCTCCGGGGGGGCGGGTGAGCAGTTCTTC. The full variable domain, rest sourced from reference TRBV9 and TRBJ2-1, is DSGVTQTPKHLITATGQRVTLRCSPRSGDLSVYWYQQSLDQGLQFLIQYYNGEERAKGNILERFSAQQFPDLHSELNLSSLELGDSALYFCASSSGGAGEQFFGPGTRLTVL.

The chain is built from TRBV10-3 and TRBJ1-4, with 9 bases lining up with TRBD1. The CDR3 runs 17 residues. After removal of 2 bases from V and 8 bases from J, the junction contained 12 bases not matched to a gene. CDR1 and CDR2 (germline): ENHRY, SYGVKD. This CDR3 reads CAISEKLDRQGEEKLFF. DNA for the CDR3: TGTGCCATCAGTGAGAAGTTGGATCGACAGGGGGAGGAAAAACTGTTTTTT.

The chain has TRBV19 and TRBJ2-3; 10 positions match TRBD1. The CDR3 loop spans 15 amino acids. Germline CDR1 reads LNHDA; CDR2 reads SQIVND (reference sequence). The V segment lost 4 bases and the J segment 6 bases; nucleotides outside the gene matches: 7. The CDR3 DNA follows: TGTGCCAGTAGTACAGCCGGGACAGGGGTCGATACGCAGTATTTT. Residues: CASSTAGTGVDTQYF.

V is TRBV5-6 and J is TRBJ2-7, with D tentatively TRBD1 (6 bases). Per germline, CDR1 SGHDT and CDR2 YYEEEE. There are 14 residues in the CDR3. Trimming stripped 2 bases from V and 1 base from J, with 10 bases between. The CDR3 coding sequence is TGTGCCAGCAGCTTCGTACAGGGATCCTACGAGCAGTACTTC. It yields the protein CASSFVQGSYEQYF.

This clone was detected only once. The V call is TRBV20-1, the J call TRBJ1-2; TRBD1 might be the D (5 bases). Trimming cost V 6 bases and J 7 bases, with 12 bases left between them. Looked up from germline, CDR1 is DFQATT and CDR2 is SNEGSKA (reference sequence). The CDR3 is 11 residues long. The CDR3 sequence is CSAKTEVGYTF. DNA of the CDR3: TGCAGTGCCAAGACAGAGGTTGGCTACACCTTC.

The rearrangement uses TRBV7-8 and TRBJ2-3; 7 bases match TRBD2. Germline values: CDR1 SGHVS, CDR2 FQNEAQ. CDR3 size: 15 residues. J gave up 1 base and V 5 bases, and 6 bases lay outside the gene matches. CDR3 in amino acids: CASSRSGGRTDTQYF. For the CDR3, the DNA is TGTGCCAGCAGCAGATCGGGGGGTCGCACAGATACGCAGTATTTT.

The chain couples TRBV7-2 to TRBJ2-5, with D possibly TRBD2 on 6 matching bases. V dropped 1 base and J dropped 5 bases, with 14 bases sitting between them. The germline gives CDR1 SGHTA, CDR2 FQGNSA. This CDR3 has 15 amino acids. This CDR3 reads CASSLGIGGMETQYF. The DNA for the CDR3 is TGTGCCAGCAGCTTAGGAATTGGCGGGATGGAGACCCAGTACTTC.

The chain links TRBV28 to TRBJ1-4, with a tentative D call TRBD1 (5 bases). Per germline, CDR1 MDHEN and CDR2 SYDVKM. V lost 3 bases to trimming and J lost 7 bases, with 15 bases between them. The CDR3 sequence is 15 residues long. The CDR3 spells CASSFGDGGGEKLFF. DNA for the CDR3: TGTGCCAGCAGTTTCGGGGACGGGGGGGGTGAAAAACTGTTTTTT.

This chain connects TRBV7-3 to TRBJ1-2, with TRBD1 as a possible D gene (6 bases). The CDR3 runs 15 residues. The germline CDR1 and CDR2 sequences are SGHTA and FQGTGA. Trimming took 2 bases from V and 7 from J, leaving 17 bases between them. The CDR3 protein is CASSLYPEQGGGYTF. The CDR3 DNA reads as TGTGCCAGCAGCTTATATCCAGAACAGGGTGGTGGCTACACCTTC.

This clone has only one observation. The rearrangement joins TRBV7-9 to TRBJ1-5, with unresolved D. CDR1 is SEHNR and CDR2 is FQNEAQ in the germline V gene (reference sequence). The CDR3 covers 13 residues. Trimming removed 5 bases from V and 4 bases from J, with 9 bases in between. The CDR3 region has the DNA TGTGCCAGCAGCCCTTCGGTTAATCAGCCCCAGCATTTT. Translated: CASSPSVNQPQHF.

Details on this clone: Sequence at one end of the junction differs from germline and may be a read error. This chain joins TRBV7-9 and TRBJ1-2; possible D gene TRBD1, 5 bases. Per the germline V gene, CDR1 is SEHNR and CDR2 is FQNEAQ (reference sequence). The CDR3 runs to 16 residues. CDR3 sequence reads: CSSSLGGGTQAHGYTF. The DNA of the CDR3 is TGTTCCAGCAGCTTAGGAGGAGGGACTCAAGCTCATGGCTACACCTTC.